The entry that follows covers one T cell receptor (beta chain) sequence. The sample comes from a study of blood T cell repertoires in COVID-19. Study-level information: The study drew acute and convalescent COVID-19 samples from the United States, Italy and Spain. T cells, B-cell-depleted T cells, or PBMCs provided the cDNA or gDNA that served as material.

V lost 7 bases, J lost 14 bases, and 8 bases stayed unmatched. This CDR3 is built from 12 residues. CDR1 and CDR2 (germline): MDHEN, SYDVKM. Per the original methods: It was from reference gene primer amplification that nucleated cell counts were estimated. The protocol was immunoSEQ multiplex PCR, while the TCRdb copy is restricted to in-frame clones and leaves out a portion. The DNA gave D and trimming, while V, J and clone size come from that table. The table has about 14,000 clones, 86% seen once; the top ten hold 50% to 60%. Sequencing was performed on peripheral blood. This clonotype was obtained from a man in his sixties with acute or convalescent COVID-19. The chain combines TRBV28 with TRBJ2-6; TRBD1 aligns across 7 bases. This CDR3 reads CASTGTVRILTF. The CDR3 nucleotides read TGTGCCAGCACCGGGACAGTACGTATCCTGACTTTC.